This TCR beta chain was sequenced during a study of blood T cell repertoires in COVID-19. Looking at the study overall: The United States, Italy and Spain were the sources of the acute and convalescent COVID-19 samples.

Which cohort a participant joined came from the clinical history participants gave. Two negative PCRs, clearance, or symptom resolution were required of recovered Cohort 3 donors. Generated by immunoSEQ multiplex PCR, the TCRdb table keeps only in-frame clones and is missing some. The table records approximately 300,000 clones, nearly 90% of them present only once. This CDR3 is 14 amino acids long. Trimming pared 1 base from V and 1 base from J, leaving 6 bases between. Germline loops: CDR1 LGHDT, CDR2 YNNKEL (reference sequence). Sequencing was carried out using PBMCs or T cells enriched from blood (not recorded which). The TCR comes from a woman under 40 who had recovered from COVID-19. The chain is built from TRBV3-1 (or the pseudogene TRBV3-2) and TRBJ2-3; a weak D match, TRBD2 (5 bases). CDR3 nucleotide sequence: TGTGCCAGCAGCCAAGGACTACGCACAGATACGCAGTATTTT. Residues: CASSQGLRTDTQYF.